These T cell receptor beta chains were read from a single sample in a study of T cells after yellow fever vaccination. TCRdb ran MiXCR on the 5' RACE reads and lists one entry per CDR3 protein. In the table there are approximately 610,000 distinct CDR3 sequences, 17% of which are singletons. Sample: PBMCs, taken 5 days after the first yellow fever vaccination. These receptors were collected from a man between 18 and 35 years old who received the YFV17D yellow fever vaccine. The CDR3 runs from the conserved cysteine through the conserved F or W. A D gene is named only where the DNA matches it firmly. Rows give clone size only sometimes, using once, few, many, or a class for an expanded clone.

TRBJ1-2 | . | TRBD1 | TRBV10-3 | CAATGVRVDGYTF | TGTGCCGCGACAGGGGTGAGGGTCGATGGCTACACCTTC
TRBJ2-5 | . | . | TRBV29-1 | CSVEMGRGQEETQYF | TGCAGCGTTGAAATGGGGAGGGGGCAGGAAGAGACCCAGTACTTC
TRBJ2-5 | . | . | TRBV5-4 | CASSFGTQQETQYF | TGTGCCAGCAGCTTCGGGACACAACAAGAGACCCAGTACTTC
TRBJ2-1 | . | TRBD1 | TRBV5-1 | CASSLKDRGVHNEQFF | TGCGCCAGCAGCCTAAAGGACAGGGGAGTCCACAATGAGCAGTTCTTC
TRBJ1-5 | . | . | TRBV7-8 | CASSLTDGQPQHF | TGTGCCAGCAGCCTCACTGACGGTCAGCCCCAGCATTTT
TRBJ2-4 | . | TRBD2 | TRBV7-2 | CASSLIASGGAGNIQYF | TGTGCCAGCAGCTTAATTGCTAGCGGGGGGGCAGGAAACATTCAGTACTTC
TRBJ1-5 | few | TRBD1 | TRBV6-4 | CASSRWGTGGYNSNQPQHF | TGTGCCAGCAGTCGTTGGGGAACAGGGGGCTACAATAGCAATCAGCCCCAGCATTTT
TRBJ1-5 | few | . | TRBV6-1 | CASEGPYSNQPQHF | TGTGCCAGCGAGGGACCGTATAGCAATCAGCCCCAGCATTTT
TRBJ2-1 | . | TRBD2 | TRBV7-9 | CASQFKGGGLAGNEQFF | TGTGCCAGCCAGTTTAAGGGGGGGGGACTAGCCGGCAATGAGCAGTTCTTC
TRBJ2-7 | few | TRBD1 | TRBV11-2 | CASSTAGQGFSYEQYF | TGTGCCAGCAGCACCGCCGGACAGGGATTCTCCTACGAGCAGTACTTC
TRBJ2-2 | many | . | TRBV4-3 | CASSQDTIWGGATGELFF | TGCGCCAGCAGCCAAGATACCATCTGGGGGGGGGCAACCGGGGAGCTGTTTTTT
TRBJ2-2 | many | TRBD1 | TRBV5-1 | CASSSGTGSWELFF | TGCGCCAGCAGCTCCGGGACAGGGTCGTGGGAGCTGTTTTTT
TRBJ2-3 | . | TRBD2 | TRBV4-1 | CASSLQSGGAADTQYF | TGCGCCAGCAGCCTCCAGAGCGGGGGGGCCGCGGATACGCAGTATTTT
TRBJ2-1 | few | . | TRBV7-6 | CASSLRPVSSSYNEQFF | TGTGCCAGCAGTTTGAGGCCGGTGTCGAGCTCCTACAATGAGCAGTTCTTC
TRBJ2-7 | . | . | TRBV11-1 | CASSLHRFSYEQYF | TGTGCCAGCAGCCTTCATCGATTTTCCTACGAGCAGTACTTC
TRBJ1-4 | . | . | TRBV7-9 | CASSLAPGGEKLFF | TGTGCCAGCAGCTTAGCGCCTGGGGGGGAAAAACTGTTTTTT
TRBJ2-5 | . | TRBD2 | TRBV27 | CASSSAGGRETQYF | TGTGCCAGCAGTTCCGCGGGGGGGCGGGAGACCCAGTACTTC
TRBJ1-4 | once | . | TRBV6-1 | CASTRVGMPNEKLFF | TGTGCCAGCACCAGAGTCGGAATGCCTAATGAAAAACTGTTTTTT
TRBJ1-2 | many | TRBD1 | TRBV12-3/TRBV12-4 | CASSLSVVGQGFGYTF | TGTGCCAGCAGTTTATCTGTCGTGGGACAGGGGTTTGGCTACACCTTC
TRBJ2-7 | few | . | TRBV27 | CASTSTSSSYEQYF | TGTGCCAGCACCTCGACCTCGAGCTCCTACGAGCAGTACTTC
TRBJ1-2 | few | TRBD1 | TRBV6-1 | CASSGGWTGHGYTF | TGTGCCAGCAGTGGAGGCTGGACAGGGCATGGCTACACCTTC
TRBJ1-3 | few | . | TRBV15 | CATSTLDTSSGNTIYF | TGTGCCACCAGCACTTTAGACACCAGCTCTGGAAACACCATATATTTT
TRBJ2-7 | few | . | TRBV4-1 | CASSQVAQYEQYF | TGCGCCAGCAGCCAAGTAGCCCAGTACGAGCAGTACTTC
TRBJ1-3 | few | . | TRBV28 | CASRERAEGRSSGNTIYF | TGTGCCAGCAGGGAACGAGCAGAGGGACGGAGCTCTGGAAACACCATATATTTT
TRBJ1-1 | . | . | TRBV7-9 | CASSLGALTNTEAFF | TGTGCCAGCAGCTTAGGGGCGCTTACTAACACTGAAGCTTTCTTT
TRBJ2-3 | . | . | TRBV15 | CATSTSREPEYF | TGTGCCACCAGCACCTCCAGAGAGCCGGAGTATTTT
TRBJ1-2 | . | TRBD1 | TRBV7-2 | CASSFTPGTEINYGYTF | TGTGCCAGCAGCTTCACACCCGGGACAGAAATTAACTATGGCTACACCTTC
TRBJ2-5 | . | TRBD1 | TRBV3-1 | CASRNRGPEAQYF | TGTGCCAGCAGGAACAGGGGGCCCGAGGCCCAGTACTTC
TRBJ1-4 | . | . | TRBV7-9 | CASSAPGAYEKLFF | TGTGCCAGCAGCGCACCAGGGGCATACGAAAAACTGTTTTTT
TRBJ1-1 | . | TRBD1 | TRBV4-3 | CASTLETGDTEAFF | TGCGCCAGCACCTTAGAGACAGGGGACACTGAAGCTTTCTTT
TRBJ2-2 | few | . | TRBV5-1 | CASSLAVQVTGELFF | TGCGCCAGCAGCTTGGCCGTGCAGGTGACCGGGGAGCTGTTTTTT
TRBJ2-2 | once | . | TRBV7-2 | CASTAASSTGELFF | TGTGCCAGCACCGCCGCTAGTTCTACCGGGGAGCTGTTTTTT
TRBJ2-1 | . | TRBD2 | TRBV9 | CASSVVGGGPYNEQFF | TGTGCCAGCAGCGTAGTAGGCGGGGGGCCATACAATGAGCAGTTCTTC
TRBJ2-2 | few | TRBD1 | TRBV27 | CASSFIGGPHTGELFF | TGTGCCAGCAGTTTTATAGGGGGCCCCCACACCGGGGAGCTGTTTTTT
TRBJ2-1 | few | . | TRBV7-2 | CASSPQPIYNEQFF | TGTGCCAGCAGCCCCCAACCCATATACAATGAGCAGTTCTTC
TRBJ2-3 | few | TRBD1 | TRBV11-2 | CASRNSGTATDTQYF | TGTGCCAGCAGAAATTCCGGGACAGCCACAGATACGCAGTATTTT
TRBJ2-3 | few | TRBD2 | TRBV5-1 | CASSLGISGKSTDTQYF | TGCGCCAGCAGCTTGGGGATTAGCGGGAAAAGCACAGATACGCAGTATTTT
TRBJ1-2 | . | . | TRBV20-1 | CSARGRSNLYGYTF | TGCAGTGCTAGAGGCCGTTCCAACCTCTATGGCTACACCTTC
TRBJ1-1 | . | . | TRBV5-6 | CASSLVGVGDRAAFF | TGTGCCAGCAGCTTGGTTGGGGTCGGGGACCGAGCGGCTTTCTTT
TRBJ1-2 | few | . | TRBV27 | CASSLKINYGYTF | TGTGCCAGCAGTCTTAAGATTAACTATGGCTACACCTTC
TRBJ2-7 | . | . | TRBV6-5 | CASSYLDRSYEQYF | TGTGCCAGCAGTTACCTCGACAGATCCTACGAGCAGTACTTC
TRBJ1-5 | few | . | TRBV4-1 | CASSQDLGFRGNQPQHF | TGCGCCAGCAGCCAAGACCTCGGGTTCAGGGGAAATCAGCCCCAGCATTTT
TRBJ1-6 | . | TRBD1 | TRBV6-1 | CASTRDSFNSPLHF | TGTGCCAGCACCCGGGACAGCTTTAATTCACCCCTCCACTTT
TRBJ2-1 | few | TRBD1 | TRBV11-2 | CASSLVPRTGGLGEQFF | TGTGCCAGCAGCTTAGTCCCACGGACAGGGGGGTTGGGTGAGCAGTTCTTC
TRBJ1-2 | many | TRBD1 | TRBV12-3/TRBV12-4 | CASSPTGTGGYGYTF | TGTGCCAGCAGTCCCACCGGGACAGGGGGCTATGGCTACACCTTC
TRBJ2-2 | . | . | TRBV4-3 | CASSHGPRWELFF | TGCGCCAGCAGCCACGGGCCCCGGTGGGAGCTGTTTTTT
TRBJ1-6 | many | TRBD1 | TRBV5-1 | CASSPGQDSSPLHF | TGCGCCAGCAGCCCGGGACAGGACAGTTCACCCCTCCACTTT
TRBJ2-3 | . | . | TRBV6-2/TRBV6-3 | CASSSRADTQYF | TGTGCCAGCAGTTCCAGGGCAGATACGCAGTATTTT
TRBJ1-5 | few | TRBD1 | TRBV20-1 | CSVRRQGERQPQHF | TGCAGTGTTAGGAGACAGGGGGAACGTCAGCCCCAGCATTTT
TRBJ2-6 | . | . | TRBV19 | CASSGVSGANVLTF | TGTGCCAGTAGTGGGGTGTCTGGGGCCAACGTCCTGACTTTC